This TCR beta chain was sequenced for a study of blood T cells in healthy people across ages. General study results and limits: Compared with aged donors, long-lived donors showed fewer expanded clones, suggesting selection.

Healthy Caucasian individuals from Russia aged roughly 6 to 90 served as donors. Details on this clonotype: Its antigen remains unidentified.

A sample-barcoded 5' primer and a J-beta primer mix were used in a second PCR of roughly 7 to 11 cycles. One entry per CDR3 protein results from TCRdb running MiXCR on the 5' RACE reads. The sample lists fewer than 800,000 distinct CDR3 sequences; roughly 25% were seen once. The CDR3 sequence is 15 residues long. Trimming removed 4 bases from V and 1 base from J, with 14 bases in between. Germline loops: CDR1 SGDLS, CDR2 YYNGEE. The sample also formed part of further work on T cells of mothers and their children. This second report adds: The study obtained over 8.5 million TCR beta CDR3 reads per mother and around 3 million per child. Inherited differences only slightly affect thymic shaping of TCR recombination output.

The sample consisted of blood. This TCR came from a boy younger than 18 in good health. The J gene is TRBJ1-1, the V gene TRBV9, with D possibly TRBD1 on 5 matching bases. CDR3 nucleotides: TGTGCCAGCAGCCCCCGGGGGTCCGGGAACACTGAAGCTTTCTTT. Residues: CASSPRGSGNTEAFF. Full variable domain (rest looked up from reference TRBV9 and TRBJ1-1): DSGVTQTPKHLITATGQRVTLRCSPRSGDLSVYWYQQSLDQGLQFLIQYYNGEERAKGNILERFSAQQFPDLHSELNLSSLELGDSALYFCASSPRGSGNTEAFFGQGTRLTVV.